The 14 T cell receptor beta chains below come from one sample, sequenced in a study of T cell responses to AZD1222 COVID-19 vaccine. Some clones are missing from TCRdb's copy, which holds only in-frame ones; the method was immunoSEQ multiplex PCR. The sample consists of roughly 150,000 clones, 87% of them appearing once. Sequencing used peripheral blood, obtained 28 days after the second AZD1222 dose. The receptors derive from an adult who received the AZD1222 COVID-19 vaccine.

V gene TRBV6-2 or TRBV6-3 combines with J gene TRBJ2-7; D ambiguous. The length of the CDR3 is 14 residues. Looked up from germline, CDR1 is MNHEY and CDR2 is SVGEGT. V lost 5 bases and J 2 bases, leaving 13 bases between the germline ends. The CDR3 is CASSRVSATYEQYF. The CDR3 DNA reads TGTGCCAGCAGTAGAGTATCTGCTACCTACGAGCAGTACTTC.

The genes are TRBV3-1 (or the pseudogene TRBV3-2) and TRBJ1-1; 9 bases are shared with TRBD1. CDR3 length equals 14 residues. V was pared by 3 bases and J by 8 bases, with 7 bases of the junction left unmatched. CDR1 is LGHDT and CDR2 is YNNKEL in the germline V gene (reference sequence). The chain's CDR3 is CASSQRDRVLEAFF. DNA of the CDR3: TGTGCCAGCAGCCAGCGGGACAGGGTTTTAGAAGCTTTCTTT.

This chain links TRBV19 with TRBJ1-2; no clear D. This CDR3 comprises 13 residues. The germline V gene encodes CDR1 LNHDA and CDR2 SQIVND (reference sequence). V was trimmed by 0 bases and J by 4 bases, leaving 6 bases between them. The CDR3 coding sequence is TGTGCCAGTAGTATAGATCTGGTCTATGGCTACACCTTC. Translated, it gives CASSIDLVYGYTF.

J is TRBJ2-1 and V is TRBV7-6, with 8 positions matching TRBD2. CDR1 SGHVS and CDR2 FNYEAQ come from the germline V gene. The CDR3 spans 14 residues. V shed 3 bases and J 6 bases; nucleotides not matched to a gene: 4. In nucleotides, the CDR3 is TGTGCCAGCAGCTTGGGACTAGGGGGCAATGAGCAGTTCTTC. Its protein is CASSLGLGGNEQFF.

The V gene is TRBV7-9, the J gene TRBJ2-7; D may be TRBD2 (6 bases). The CDR3 length is 15 residues. V was shortened by 5 bases and J by 0 bases, with 14 bases between the two germline ends. Germline V gives CDR1 SEHNR, CDR2 FQNEAQ (reference sequence). The CDR3 nucleotides read TGTGCCAGCAGCGGAGGGATCCGGGGCTCCTACGAGCAGTACTTC. Translating gives CASSGGIRGSYEQYF.

This sequence joins TRBV5-1 and TRBJ2-6; a weak D match, TRBD2 (6 bases). In germline, CDR1 is SGHRS, CDR2 YFSETQ. Trimming stripped 4 bases from V and 1 base from J, with 18 bases between. The CDR3 has 18 residues. The CDR3 sequence is CASSPGDSLRSGANVLTF. The DNA of the CDR3 is TGCGCCAGCAGCCCCGGGGACTCCCTCCGATCTGGGGCCAACGTCCTGACTTTC.

The J gene is TRBJ1-2, the V gene TRBV30, with 9 bases fitting TRBD1. The V gene end was trimmed by 2 bases and the J gene end by 4 bases; junction bases not matched to a gene: 5. Germline CDR1 GTSNPN, CDR2 SVGIG (reference sequence). The CDR3 contains 14 residues. The CDR3 reads CAWSPGQGPYGYTF. As DNA, the CDR3 is TGTGCCTGGAGTCCGGGACAGGGACCCTATGGCTACACCTTC.

The rearrangement uses TRBV3-1 (or the pseudogene TRBV3-2) and TRBJ2-2, with a weak D call TRBD2 (7 bases). V lost 2 bases and J lost 4, with 11 bases in between. This CDR3 is 15 amino acids long. Germline values: CDR1 LGHDT, CDR2 YNNKEL (reference sequence). CDR3 residues: CASSQRGAGTGELFF. Written as DNA, the CDR3 is TGTGCCAGCAGCCAACGGGGGGCCGGCACCGGGGAGCTGTTTTTT.

The chain carries TRBV7-6 and TRBJ2-6; 8 positions match TRBD1. The germline gives CDR1 SGHVS, CDR2 FNYEAQ. V trimming: 1 base; J trimming: 0 bases; junction bases outside the gene matches: 8. The CDR3 covers 19 residues. The CDR3 is CASSLVAGTGNSGANVLTF. The CDR3 DNA follows: TGTGCCAGCAGCTTAGTTGCGGGGACAGGAAACTCTGGGGCCAACGTCCTGACTTTC.

V usage is TRBV23-1 and J usage is TRBJ2-7; maybe TRBD1 (5 bases). TRBV23-1 is an open reading frame whose function is uncertain. V shed 4 bases and J shed 0 bases, with 7 bases lying between them. The CDR3 loop spans 13 amino acids. CDR3 DNA: TGCGCCAGCAGTCGGCAGGGCTCCTACGAGCAGTACTTC. Amino acid sequence: CASSRQGSYEQYF.

This clone has just a few counts. The genes are TRBV6-6 and TRBJ2-1, with 11 nucleotides matching TRBD2. After removal of 3 bases from V and 10 bases from J, the junction contained 8 bases not matched to a gene. From germline, CDR1 is MNHNY and CDR2 SVGAGI (reference sequence). This CDR3 has 15 residues. In DNA, the CDR3 is TGTGCCAGCAGTTATCGGCTAGCGGGGGGTAGGGAGCAGTTCTTC. The encoded protein is CASSYRLAGGREQFF.

V is TRBV12-3 or TRBV12-4 and J is TRBJ2-7, with D possibly TRBD2 on 5 matching bases. Between the trimmed V and J ends, which lost 5 bases and 5 bases, there was a span of 13 bases. The CDR3 has 13 amino acids. For the CDR3, the DNA is TGTGCCAGCAGTCTCGGACTGGGGAACGAGCAGTACTTC. Amino acid sequence: CASSLGLGNEQYF.

This rearrangement joins TRBV7-2 to TRBJ2-7, with 7 bases that match TRBD1. The J segment lost 3 bases and the V segment lost 5 bases, leaving 10 bases of the junction unmatched. CDR3 size: 15 residues. Germline V gives CDR1 SGHTA, CDR2 FQGNSA. The CDR3 spells CASSTRQGPDYEQYF. Written as DNA, the CDR3 is TGTGCCAGCAGCACCAGACAGGGCCCGGACTACGAGCAGTACTTC.

The chain couples TRBV7-9 to TRBJ1-4; D may be TRBD1 (5 bases). The CDR3 sequence is 13 residues long. Germline V CDR1 and CDR2: SEHNR, FQNEAQ (reference sequence). V was trimmed by 5 bases and J by 10 bases, leaving 14 bases between them. CDR3 in DNA: TGTGCCAGCAGCCTTGGGACCGGGGGAAAACTGTTTTTT. Translation: CASSLGTGGKLFF.